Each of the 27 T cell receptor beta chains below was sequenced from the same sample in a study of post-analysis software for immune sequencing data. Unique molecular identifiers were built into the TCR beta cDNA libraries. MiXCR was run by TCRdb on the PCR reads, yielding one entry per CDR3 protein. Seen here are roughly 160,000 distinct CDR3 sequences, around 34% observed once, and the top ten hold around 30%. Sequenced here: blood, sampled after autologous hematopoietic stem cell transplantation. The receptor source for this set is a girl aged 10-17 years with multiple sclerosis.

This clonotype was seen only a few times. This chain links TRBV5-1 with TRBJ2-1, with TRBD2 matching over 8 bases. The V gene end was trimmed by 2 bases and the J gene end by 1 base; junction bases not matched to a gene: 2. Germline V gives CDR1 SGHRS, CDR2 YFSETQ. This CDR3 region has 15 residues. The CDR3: CASSLLAESYNEQFF. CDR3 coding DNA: TGCGCCAGCAGCTTACTAGCGGAGTCCTACAATGAGCAGTTCTTC.

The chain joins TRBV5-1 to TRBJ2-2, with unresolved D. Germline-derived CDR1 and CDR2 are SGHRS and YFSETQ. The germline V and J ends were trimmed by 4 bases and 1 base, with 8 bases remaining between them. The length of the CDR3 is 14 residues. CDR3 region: CASSRNRNTGELFF. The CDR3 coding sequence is TGCGCCAGCAGCAGAAACAGGAACACCGGGGAGCTGTTTTTT. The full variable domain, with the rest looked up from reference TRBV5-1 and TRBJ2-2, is KAGVTQTPRYLIKTRGQQVTLSCSPISGHRSVSWYQQTPGQGLQFLFEYFSETQRNKGNFPGRFSGRQFSNSRSEMNVSTLELGDSALYLCASSRNRNTGELFFGEGSRLTVL.

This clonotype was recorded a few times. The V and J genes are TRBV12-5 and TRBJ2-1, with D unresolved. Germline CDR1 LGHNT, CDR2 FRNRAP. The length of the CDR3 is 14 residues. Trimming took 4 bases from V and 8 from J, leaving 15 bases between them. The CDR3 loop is CASGSPRLGYEQFF. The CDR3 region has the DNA TGTGCTAGTGGTTCTCCCCGCCTAGGCTATGAGCAGTTCTTC. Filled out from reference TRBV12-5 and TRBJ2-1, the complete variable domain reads DARVTQTPRHKVTEMGQEVTMRCQPILGHNTVFWYRQTMMQGLELLAYFRNRAPLDDSGMPKDRFSAEMPDATLATLKIQPSEPRDSAVYFCASGSPRLGYEQFFGPGTRLTVL.

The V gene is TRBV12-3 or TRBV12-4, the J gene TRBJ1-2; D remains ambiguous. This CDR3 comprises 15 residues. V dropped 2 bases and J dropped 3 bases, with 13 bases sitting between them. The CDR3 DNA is TGTGCCAGCAGTTTACGGAACCCGGCGGACTATGGCTACACCTTC. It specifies CASSLRNPADYGYTF.

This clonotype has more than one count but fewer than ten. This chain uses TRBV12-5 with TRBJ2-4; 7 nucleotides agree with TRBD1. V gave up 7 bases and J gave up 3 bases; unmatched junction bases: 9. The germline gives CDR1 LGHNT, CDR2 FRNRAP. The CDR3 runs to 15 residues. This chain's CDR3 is CASAPDRDSKNIQYF. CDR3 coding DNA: TGTGCTAGTGCCCCCGACCGGGACAGCAAAAACATTCAGTACTTC.

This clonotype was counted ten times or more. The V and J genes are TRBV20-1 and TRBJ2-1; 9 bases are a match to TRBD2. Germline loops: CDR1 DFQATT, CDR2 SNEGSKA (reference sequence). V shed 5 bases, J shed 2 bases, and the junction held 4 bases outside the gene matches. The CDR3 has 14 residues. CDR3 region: CSAAGLATYNEQFF. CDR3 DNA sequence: TGCAGTGCTGCCGGACTAGCGACCTACAATGAGCAGTTCTTC.

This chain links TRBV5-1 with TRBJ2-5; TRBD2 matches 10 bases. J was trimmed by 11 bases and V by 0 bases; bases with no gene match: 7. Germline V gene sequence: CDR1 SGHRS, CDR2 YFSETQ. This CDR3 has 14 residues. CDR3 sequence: CASSLGLAGVAQYF. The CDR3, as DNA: TGCGCCAGCAGCTTGGGGCTAGCGGGAGTAGCGCAGTACTTC.

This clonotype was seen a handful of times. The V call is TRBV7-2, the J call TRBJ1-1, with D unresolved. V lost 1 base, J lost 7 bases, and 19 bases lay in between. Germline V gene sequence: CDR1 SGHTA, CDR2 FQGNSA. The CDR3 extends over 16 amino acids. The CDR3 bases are TGTGCCAGCAGCTTAGATTCGGGCACCGGAGGTGTTGAAGCTTTCTTT. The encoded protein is CASSLDSGTGGVEAFF.

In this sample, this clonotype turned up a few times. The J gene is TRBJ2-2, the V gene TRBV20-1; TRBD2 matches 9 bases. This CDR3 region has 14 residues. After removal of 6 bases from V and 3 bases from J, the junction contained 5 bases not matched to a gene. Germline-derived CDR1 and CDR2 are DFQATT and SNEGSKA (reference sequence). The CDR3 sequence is CSAPTSGYTGELFF. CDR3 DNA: TGCAGTGCCCCGACTAGCGGATACACCGGGGAGCTGTTTTTT.

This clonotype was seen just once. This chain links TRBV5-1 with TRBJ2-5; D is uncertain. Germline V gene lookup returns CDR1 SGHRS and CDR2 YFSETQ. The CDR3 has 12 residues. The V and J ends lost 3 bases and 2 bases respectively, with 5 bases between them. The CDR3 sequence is CASSYPQETQYF. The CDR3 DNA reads TGCGCCAGCAGCTATCCACAAGAGACCCAGTACTTC.

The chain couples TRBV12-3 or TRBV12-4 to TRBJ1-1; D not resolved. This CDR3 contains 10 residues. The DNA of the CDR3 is TGTGCAGTTATGGGCACTGAAGCTTTCTTT. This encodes CAVMGTEAFF.

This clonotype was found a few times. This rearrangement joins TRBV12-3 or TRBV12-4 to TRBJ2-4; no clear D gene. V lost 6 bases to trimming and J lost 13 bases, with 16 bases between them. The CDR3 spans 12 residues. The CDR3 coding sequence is TGTGCCAGCAGCCTATCTCATAGGAGACAGTACTTC. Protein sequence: CASSLSHRRQYF.

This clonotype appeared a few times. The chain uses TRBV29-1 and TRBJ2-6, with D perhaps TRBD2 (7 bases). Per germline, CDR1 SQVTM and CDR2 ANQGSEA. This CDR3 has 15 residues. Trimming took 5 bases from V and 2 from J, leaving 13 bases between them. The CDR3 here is CSVWGGVPGANVLTF. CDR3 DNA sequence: TGCAGCGTTTGGGGGGGCGTCCCTGGGGCCAACGTCCTGACTTTC.

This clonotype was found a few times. The CDR3 DNA sequence: TGTGCCAGCAGCCAAGGGACTAGCGGGAAAGAGACCCAGTACTTC. Its translation is CASSQGTSGKETQYF. J is TRBJ2-5 and V is TRBV3-1; 12 bases map to TRBD2. The V segment lost 1 base and the J segment 3 bases; nucleotides outside the gene matches: 0. This CDR3 is 15 amino acids long. Germline V lookup: CDR1 LGHDT, CDR2 YNNKEL (reference sequence).

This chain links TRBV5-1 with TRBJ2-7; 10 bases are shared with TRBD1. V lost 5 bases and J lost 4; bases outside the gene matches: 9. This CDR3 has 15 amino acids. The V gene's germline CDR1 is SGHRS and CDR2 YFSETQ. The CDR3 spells CASRTVTGGEYEQYF. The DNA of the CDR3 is TGCGCCAGCAGGACGGTGACAGGGGGCGAGTACGAGCAGTACTTC.

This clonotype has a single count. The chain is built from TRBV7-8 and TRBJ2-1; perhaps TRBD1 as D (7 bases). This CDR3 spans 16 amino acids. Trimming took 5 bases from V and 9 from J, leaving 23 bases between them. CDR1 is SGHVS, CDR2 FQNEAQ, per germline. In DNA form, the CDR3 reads TGTGCCAGCAGCCCCTGGGGTGGCAGGGGGGTCGGTGAGCAGTTCTTC. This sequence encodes CASSPWGGRGVGEQFF.

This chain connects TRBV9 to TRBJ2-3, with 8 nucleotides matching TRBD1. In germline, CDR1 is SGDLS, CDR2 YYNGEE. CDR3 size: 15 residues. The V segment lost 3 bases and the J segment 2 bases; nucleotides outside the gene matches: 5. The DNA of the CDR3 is TGTGCCAGCAGCGGGACAGGGCCCACCACAGATACGCAGTATTTT. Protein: CASSGTGPTTDTQYF.

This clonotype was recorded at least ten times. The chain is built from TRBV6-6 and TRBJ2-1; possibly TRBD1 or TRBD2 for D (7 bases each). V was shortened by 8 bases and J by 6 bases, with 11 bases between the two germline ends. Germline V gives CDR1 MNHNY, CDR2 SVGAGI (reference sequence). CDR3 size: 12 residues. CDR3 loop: CASGRGPNEQFF. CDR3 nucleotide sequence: TGTGCCAGCGGGAGGGGGCCCAATGAGCAGTTCTTC.

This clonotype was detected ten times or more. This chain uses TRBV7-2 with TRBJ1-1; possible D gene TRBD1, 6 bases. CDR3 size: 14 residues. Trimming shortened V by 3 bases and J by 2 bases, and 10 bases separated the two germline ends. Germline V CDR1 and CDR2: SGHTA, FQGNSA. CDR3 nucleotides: TGTGCCAGCAGCTTTAAGGGGGGAAACACTGAAGCTTTCTTT. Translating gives CASSFKGGNTEAFF.

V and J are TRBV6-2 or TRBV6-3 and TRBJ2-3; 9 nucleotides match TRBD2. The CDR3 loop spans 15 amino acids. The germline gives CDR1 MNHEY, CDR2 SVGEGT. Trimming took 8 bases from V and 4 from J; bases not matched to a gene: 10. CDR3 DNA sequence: TGTGCCAGCGGGACCAAGCGGGGGGCAGCAGATACGCAGTATTTT. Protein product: CASGTKRGAADTQYF.

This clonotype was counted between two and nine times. The CDR3 coding sequence is TGTGCCAGCAGCCTCTATCGGACTAGCGGGAGCACAGATACGCAGTATTTT. As protein: CASSLYRTSGSTDTQYF. The J gene is TRBJ2-3, the V gene TRBV7-2; 11 bases line up with TRBD2. Trimming at V came to 5 bases and at J to 0 bases, leaving 7 bases not matched to a gene. Germline CDR1 is SGHTA and CDR2 is FQGNSA. This CDR3 comprises 17 residues. Full variable domain (remainder filled in from reference TRBV7-2 and TRBJ2-3): GAGVSQSPSNKVTEKGKDVELRCDPISGHTALYWYRQSLGQGLEFLIYFQGNSAPDKSGLPSDRFSAERTGGSVSTLTIQRTQQEDSAVYLCASSLYRTSGSTDTQYFGPGTRLTVL.

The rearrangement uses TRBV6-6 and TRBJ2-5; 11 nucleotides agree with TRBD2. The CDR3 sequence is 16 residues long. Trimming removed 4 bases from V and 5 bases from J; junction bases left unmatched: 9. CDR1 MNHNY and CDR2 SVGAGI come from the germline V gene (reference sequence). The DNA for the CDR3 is TGTGCCAGCAGTTCCTTAGCGGGAGGGTTTAAGGAGACCCAGTACTTC. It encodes CASSSLAGGFKETQYF.

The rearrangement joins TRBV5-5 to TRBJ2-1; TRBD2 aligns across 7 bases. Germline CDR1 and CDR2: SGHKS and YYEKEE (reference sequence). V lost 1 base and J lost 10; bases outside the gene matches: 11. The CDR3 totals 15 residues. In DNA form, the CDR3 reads TGTGCCAGCAGCTTGTGGAGCGGGACCGCACCCGAGCAGTTCTTC. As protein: CASSLWSGTAPEQFF.

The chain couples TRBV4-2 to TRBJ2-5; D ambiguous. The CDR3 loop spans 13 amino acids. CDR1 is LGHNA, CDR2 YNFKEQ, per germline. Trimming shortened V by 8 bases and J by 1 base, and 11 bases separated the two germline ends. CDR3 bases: TGTGCCAGCGCCCGACGGGTCCAAGAGACCCAGTACTTC. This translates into CASARRVQETQYF.

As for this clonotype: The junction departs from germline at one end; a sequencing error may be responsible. DNA of the CDR3: TGTGCCGGCAGCCAGGGACAGGGAAGAGAGACCCAGTACTTC. Its protein product is CAGSQGQGRETQYF. The J gene is TRBJ2-5, the V gene TRBV7-9; 9 positions agree with TRBD1. This CDR3 is 14 amino acids long. CDR1 and CDR2 (germline): SEHNR, FQNEAQ (reference sequence).

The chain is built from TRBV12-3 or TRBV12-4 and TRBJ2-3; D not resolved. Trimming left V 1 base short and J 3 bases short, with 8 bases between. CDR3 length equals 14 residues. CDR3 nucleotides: TGTGCCAGCAGTTTAGTCGGCAAAACAGATACGCAGTATTTT. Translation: CASSLVGKTDTQYF.

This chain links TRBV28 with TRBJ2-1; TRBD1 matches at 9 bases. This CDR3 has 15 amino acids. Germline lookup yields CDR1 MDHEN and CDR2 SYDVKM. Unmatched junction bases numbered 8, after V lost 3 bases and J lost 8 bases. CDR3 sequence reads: CASSLPGTGFHEQFF. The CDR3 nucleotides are TGTGCCAGCAGTTTGCCCGGGACAGGGTTCCATGAGCAGTTCTTC.